The TCR beta chain described here comes from a study of T cells in Graves' hyperthyroidism and ophthalmopathy (dated by TCRdb to about 2019). Concerning the study at large: Peripheral blood samples were taken at initial diagnosis, before any treatment was given. To identify distinguishing TCR V-J signatures, a discovery cohort of some 100 patients was used, comprising some 43 with Graves' ophthalmopathy and around 57 with stable Graves' hyperthyroidism. Prospective prediction of ophthalmopathy was tested in an independent validation cohort of 18 hyperthyroidism patients and some 17 patients who later progressed to ophthalmopathy. The 100 or so discovery patients were randomly split 7:3 into training and test sets. The study also compared thyroid tissue and blood T-cell repertoires from roughly six Graves' hyperthyroidism patients. Once sampling was done, hyperthyroidism patients were given methimazole at a starting dose of 30 mg daily, whereas ophthalmopathy patients were given high-dose intravenous methylprednisolone. The paper describes TCR Vbeta CDR3 sequencing of 140 or so peripheral blood samples, made up of roughly 40 ophthalmopathy patients, around 78 hyperthyroidism patients and 17 progressor patients.

There are a few counts of this clonotype. Its antigen remains undetermined. No base-level quality is on record; no much larger clone is a single base apart. Stable Graves' hyperthyroidism was defined as no progression to ophthalmopathy during 18 months of follow-up. Hyperthyroidism patients were newly diagnosed, with disease duration under 2 months, and aged 18 to 65 years. The study excluded patients with uncontrolled infections, other autoimmune diseases, pregnancy or lactation. Diagnoses relied on clinical symptoms, serum thyroxine and TRAb, thyroid ultrasound and orbital computed tomography. PBMCs were separated from about 10 ml of fresh peripheral blood using Ficoll-Paque density gradient centrifugation. Trizol reagent was used to extract total RNA, and RNA quality was then checked on an Agilent 2100 Bioanalyzer. The study at large found these results: In validation, progression to ophthalmopathy was predicted by the model with nearly 71% sensitivity and 72.22% specificity, a median of about 6.8 months before onset. Most expanded thyroid clonotypes (frequency above 0.001) were also detected in blood, a finding suggesting that blood repertoires may reflect thyroid immune responses. No statistical method was used to set the sample size in advance, and investigators knew the group allocation. A 13 V-J signature model separated ophthalmopathy from stable hyperthyroidism, with just over 85% sensitivity and 81% to 83% specificity in cross-validation and 80%/75% in testing.

The TCR beta CDR3 regions were amplified from RNA transcripts. A first-round RT-PCR of the TCR CDR3 used the HTBI primer set with the Qiagen OneStep RT-PCR kit. A second multiplex PCR round built the libraries, followed by size selection and purification. Paired-end sequencing of the libraries was performed with 100 bp reads on an Illumina HiSeq2000. Regarding the original processing steps: Raw data were processed with SOAPnuke, discarding reads with adapters, uncalled bases, mean Phred below 15, or no exact constant-primer or identifier match. High-quality paired reads were merged using COPE v1.2.5, and each unique nucleotide sequence was defined as a clonotype. MiTCR v1.1 was used to align clonotypes to the IMGT TRBV, TRBD and TRBJ reference segments. The analysis included only V-J combinations with a frequency above 0.0001, which together covered roughly 99% of the repertoires. A TCS score was defined as the ratio of F50 (clonal expansion) to E x V (chaos), with BLOSUM62-based TCRdist applied between CDR3 peptides within each V-J. Welch's t-statistics and random forest reduced around 550 V-J features to about 12, which were used in a naive Bayes classifier (R e1071). The Morisita-Horn index was used to measure how similar the thyroid and blood repertoires were. TCRdb redid the processing of the public reads, applying fastp at Q25 and MiXCR, and retained in-frame beta chains. Rows are combined by CDR3 protein, so each entry shows the most common genes and DNA. The V and J calls were determined by TCRdb, not by the authors. This sample holds hundreds of thousands of distinct CDR3 sequences; around 38% were observed only once. Roughly 8.3% of the sample is taken by the ten largest.

The source of this sequence is a man between 18 and 29 years old with Graves' hyperthyroidism. Sequencing was carried out using blood.

The nucleotides are TGTGCCAGCAGTTACGGGCGGGGGACGGATGGCTACACCTTC. Translated, it gives CASSYGRGTDGYTF. The chain couples TRBV6-5 to TRBJ1-2; possibly the D gene is TRBD1, per 5 matching bases. The CDR1 and CDR2 encoded by the germline V gene are MNHEY and SVGAGI. The V and J ends are trimmed by 2 bases and 6 bases, leaving 13 bases between them. The CDR3 covers 14 residues, taking in both the cysteine and the phenylalanine. This entry keeps only the CDR3 DNA: 42 bases, framed from base 1.